These T cell receptor beta chains were read from a single sample in a study of sequential checkpoint blockade in melanoma. Sequencing used immunoSEQ multiplex PCR; TCRdb keeps in-frame clones, though not all of them. The data contain about 20,000 clones, more than 70% of them singletons. This material consisted of CD8+ T cells sorted from blood (inferred from file names), taken from a patient given nivolumab and ipilimumab in sequence. All receptors come from a human donor with melanoma. The CDR3 runs from the conserved cysteine through the conserved F or W. The D gene is left open where the match is weak. The size field is filled for only some rows; it gives once, few, many or a size class.

d_call clone_size cdr3_length j_call v_call cdr3_nt cdr3_aa
- - 14 TRBJ1-1 TRBV13 TGTGCCAGCAGCTTAAACAGATTGAACACTGAAGCTTTCTTT CASSLNRLNTEAFF
- - 14 TRBJ2-7 TRBV6-1 TGTGCCAGCAGTTTTTATCCTAGCTCCTACGAGCAGTACTTC CASSFYPSSYEQYF
- few 14 TRBJ2-6 TRBV30 TGTGCCTGGAGCCGACAGGCTGGGGCCAACGTCCTGACTTTC CAWSRQAGANVLTF
- - 16 TRBJ2-2 TRBV7-7 TGTGCCAGCAGCCTAGACGCCCCAGGGCGCGGCGGGGAGCTGTTTTTT CASSLDAPGRGGELFF
- - 13 TRBJ2-7 TRBV6-1 TGTGCCAGTTACTCATTCGGCTCCTACGAGCAGTACTTC CASYSFGSYEQYF
- - 14 TRBJ1-5 TRBV28 TGTGCCAGCAGTCCCCGGAGGGGCAATCAGCCCCAGCATTTT CASSPRRGNQPQHF
- - 11 TRBJ1-1 TRBV28 TGTGCCAGCAGCCCCTCCACTGAAGCTTTCTTT CASSPSTEAFF
- - 15 TRBJ2-1 TRBV11-2 TGTGCCAGCAGCTTAGGGGGGAGGTCCTACAATGAGCAGTTCTTC CASSLGGRSYNEQFF
TRBD1 - 14 TRBJ1-5 TRBV28 TGTGCCAGCAGTTTGAAGGGGGCAGGTCAGCCCCAGCATTTT CASSLKGAGQPQHF
- - 19 TRBJ2-1 TRBV5-1 TGCGCCAGCAGCTTGGAGGAGAGGACAGCCGAGTCCCCTTACAATGAGCAGTTCTTC CASSLEERTAESPYNEQFF
TRBD2 - 16 TRBJ2-7 TRBV4-2 TGTGCCAGCAGCCAAGATCCGTCGGGAGGGCCCTACGAGCAGTACTTC CASSQDPSGGPYEQYF
TRBD2 once 16 TRBJ2-3 TRBV7-3 TGTGCCAGCAGCTCCTGGCTAGCGGGGATTGGTGATACGCAGTATTTT CASSSWLAGIGDTQYF
- - 13 TRBJ1-1 TRBV5-4 TGTGCCAGCAGTGTACACGCGGACACTGAAGCTTTCTTT CASSVHADTEAFF
TRBD1 - 16 TRBJ1-1 TRBV19 TGTGCCAGTAGTATAGATGAGGGACAGTTGAACACTGAAGCTTTCTTT CASSIDEGQLNTEAFF
TRBD1 - 14 TRBJ1-1 TRBV28 TGTGCCAGCAGTTTAATCGGGACAGACCGTGAAGCTTTCTTT CASSLIGTDREAFF
- - 15 TRBJ2-7 TRBV7-8 TGTGCCAGCAGCCGGATCGGGGGAAGCTCCTACGAGCAGTACTTC CASSRIGGSSYEQYF
TRBD2 few 16 TRBJ2-1 TRBV11-2 TGTGCCAGCAGCCTACGGACTAGCGGCCTGTACAATGAGCAGTTCTTC CASSLRTSGLYNEQFF
- - 14 TRBJ1-4 TRBV14 TGTGCCAGCAGCCGGGGCCCAAGGGGTGAAAAACTGTTTTTT CASSRGPRGEKLFF
TRBD1 - 14 TRBJ2-7 TRBV28 TGTGCCAGCAGTGCCAGGGACAGGGCCTACGAGCAGTACTTC CASSARDRAYEQYF
- - 16 TRBJ1-2 TRBV7-9 TGTGCCAGCAGCTTAGCCCGGACAGAGAATGACTATGGCTACACCTTC CASSLARTENDYGYTF
- - 12 TRBJ2-5 TRBV13 TGTGCCAGCAGTGCTGACAGGCAGACCCAGTACTTC CASSADRQTQYF
- - 16 TRBJ2-1 TRBV7-2 TGTGCCAGCAGCCCAAGGTCTGGCGGGGTATACAATGAGCAGTTCTTC CASSPRSGGVYNEQFF
TRBD2 - 14 TRBJ2-3 TRBV2 TGTGCCCCCTCATTAGCGGGGGGCACAGATACGCAGTATTTT CAPSLAGGTDTQYF